This is a list of T cell receptor beta chains from one sample in a study of T cells in Graves' hyperthyroidism and ophthalmopathy. TCRdb independently ran MiXCR on the multiplex PCR reads; one entry per CDR3 protein. The top ten clones hold 3% to 4.5% of a sample with under 650,000 distinct CDR3 sequences, around 16% of them seen once. The material sequenced was blood. All receptors come from a woman aged 25 to 39 with Graves' hyperthyroidism. CDR3s include the opening cysteine and the closing phenylalanine or tryptophan. Each record gives: D gene, J gene, V gene, clone size, CDR3 protein, CDR3 DNA. The D gene is left open where the match is weak. A clone size is listed for some rows: how often the clone was seen (once, few, many), or a class if it is expanded.

NA	TRBJ1-5	TRBV18	NA	CASSPPEGTGQPQHF	TGTGCCAGCTCACCACCTGAGGGGACCGGTCAGCCCCAGCATTTT
NA	TRBJ1-1	TRBV4-1	few	CASSQLLSDGRQAFF	TGCGCCAGCAGCCAACTTTTGTCGGACGGGCGGCAAGCTTTCTTT
NA	TRBJ2-1	TRBV11-2	NA	CASSQGTYLYNEQFF	TGTGCCAGCAGCCAAGGGACTTATCTCTACAATGAGCAGTTCTTC
TRBD2	TRBJ2-2	TRBV7-9	NA	CASSSGGGRDTGELFF	TGTGCCAGCAGCTCCGGGGGGGGGCGTGACACCGGGGAGCTGTTTTTT
TRBD2	TRBJ2-3	TRBV20-1	NA	CSAPSGGRFTDTQYF	TGCAGTGCTCCTTCGGGCGGGAGGTTCACAGATACGCAGTATTTT
NA	TRBJ2-1	TRBV28	few	CASSSGPRHNEQFF	TGTGCCAGCAGTTCCGGCCCCCGCCACAATGAGCAGTTCTTC
TRBD2	TRBJ2-7	TRBV9	few	CASSVGGGDWTYEQYF	TGTGCCAGCAGCGTAGGGGGGGGGGACTGGACCTACGAGCAGTACTTC
TRBD1	TRBJ1-5	TRBV30	few	CAWSRKRTGDDSNQPQHF	TGTGCCTGGAGCCGAAAAAGGACAGGGGATGATAGCAATCAGCCCCAGCATTTT
TRBD1	TRBJ2-1	TRBV24-1	NA	CATSDPGDRGGTEQFF	TGTGCCACCAGTGACCCAGGGGACAGGGGCGGGACTGAGCAGTTCTTC
TRBD2	TRBJ2-1	TRBV20-1	NA	CSASLTSGSGSYNEQFF	TGCAGTGCTAGCTTGACTAGCGGGAGTGGCTCCTACAATGAGCAGTTCTTC
NA	TRBJ2-7	TRBV20-1	many	CSASLVTYEQYF	TGCAGTGCTAGTTTAGTAACCTACGAGCAGTACTTC
NA	TRBJ2-7	TRBV5-1	many	CASSLAGPDYEQYF	TGCGCCAGCAGCTTGGCTGGGCCAGACTACGAGCAGTACTTC
NA	TRBJ1-1	TRBV4-1	few	CASSQSSRGYTEAFF	TGCGCCAGCAGCCAGTCTTCTAGGGGGTACACTGAAGCTTTCTTT
TRBD2	TRBJ2-1	TRBV12-3/TRBV12-4	NA	CASSPTSGRFSSYNEQFF	TGTGCCAGCAGCCCCACTAGCGGGAGGTTCAGCTCCTACAATGAGCAGTTCTTC
NA	TRBJ2-7	TRBV18	many	CASSPPGMIYEQYF	TGTGCCAGCTCACCACCAGGTATGATCTACGAGCAGTACTTC
TRBD2	TRBJ2-3	TRBV4-3	many	CASSQDKRDTDTQYF	TGCGCCAGCAGCCAAGATAAGCGGGACACAGATACGCAGTATTTT
NA	TRBJ1-2	TRBV30	few	CAWSPLGGGADGYTF	TGTGCCTGGAGTCCCCTTGGGGGGGGGGCGGACGGCTACACCTTC
TRBD2	TRBJ2-1	TRBV27	many	CASSLVWRDYFYNEQFF	TGTGCCAGCAGTTTGGTTTGGCGGGACTATTTCTACAATGAGCAGTTCTTC
NA	TRBJ1-6	TRBV12-3/TRBV12-4	NA	CASSLQGGANSPLHF	TGTGCCAGCAGTTTACAGGGAGGGGCCAATTCACCCCTCCACTTT
NA	TRBJ2-4	TRBV2	many	CASSDTKAKNIQYF	TGTGCCAGCAGTGACACCAAGGCCAAAAACATTCAGTACTTC
NA	TRBJ2-1	TRBV3-1	once	CASSPTLSVSYNEQFF	TGTGCCAGCAGCCCAACTCTTAGCGTATCCTACAATGAGCAGTTCTTC
TRBD1	TRBJ2-4	TRBV27	NA	CASSLDRAPAKNIQYF	TGTGCCAGCAGTTTAGACAGGGCGCCAGCCAAAAACATTCAGTACTTC
TRBD2	TRBJ2-1	TRBV27	many	CASSSGTSAEQFF	TGTGCCAGCAGTTCCGGGACTAGCGCCGAGCAGTTCTTC
TRBD1	TRBJ2-7	TRBV10-3	few	CAISEADRGFEQYF	TGTGCCATCAGTGAGGCGGACAGGGGTTTCGAGCAGTACTTC
TRBD1	TRBJ1-1	TRBV6-1	many	CASRSGGRHTEAFF	TGTGCCAGCAGATCAGGGGGCCGGCACACTGAAGCTTTCTTT
NA	TRBJ1-1	TRBV27	NA	CASSLYTGMNTEAFF	TGTGCCAGCAGTTTATATACAGGTATGAACACTGAAGCTTTCTTT
NA	TRBJ2-2	TRBV27	few	CASSLLAAYTGELFF	TGTGCCAGCAGTCTTCTAGCAGCTTACACCGGGGAGCTGTTTTTT
NA	TRBJ2-1	TRBV28	many	CASSILGASEQFF	TGTGCCAGCAGTATTCTGGGGGCAAGTGAGCAGTTCTTC
TRBD2	TRBJ2-7	TRBV7-9	many	CASSLETGTSGYEQYF	TGTGCCAGCAGCTTAGAGACCGGGACTAGCGGCTACGAGCAGTACTTC
NA	TRBJ1-1	TRBV20-1	many	CSASIGRFEAFF	TGCAGTGCTAGTATAGGACGGTTTGAAGCTTTCTTT
NA	TRBJ1-2	TRBV2	many	CASSAQGILDGYTF	TGTGCCAGCAGTGCGCAGGGCATACTAGATGGCTACACCTTC
TRBD1	TRBJ1-4	TRBV19	NA	CASSPRTGLVEKLFF	TGTGCCAGTAGTCCCCGGACAGGGCTAGTCGAAAAACTGTTTTTT
NA	TRBJ2-5	TRBV18	NA	CASSPGGGAPQETQYF	TGTGCCAGCTCACCGGGCGGAGGGGCTCCCCAAGAGACCCAGTACTTC
NA	TRBJ2-1	TRBV7-3	few	CASSLTGRGEQFF	TGTGCCAGCAGCTTAACCGGGAGAGGTGAGCAGTTCTTC
TRBD1	TRBJ2-7	TRBV12-3/TRBV12-4	few	CASSQDMATGGVYEQYF	TGCGCCAGCAGCCAAGATATGGCGACAGGGGGCGTCTACGAGCAGTACTTC
NA	TRBJ2-1	TRBV27	few	CASSFRYVNNEQFF	TGTGCCAGCAGTTTCCGTTACGTGAACAATGAGCAGTTCTTC
NA	TRBJ2-1	TRBV12-3/TRBV12-4	many	CASSFQAGYNEQFF	TGTGCCAGCAGTTTCCAGGCGGGGTACAATGAGCAGTTCTTC